The clone carrying this T cell receptor beta chain came up a few times. Per germline, CDR1 SGHDN and CDR2 FVKESK. The CDR3 has 15 residues. V lost 7 bases to trimming and J lost 4 bases, with 17 bases between them. Preparing the TCRbeta library involved the use of unique molecular identifiers. TCRdb reprocessed the PCR reads via MiXCR and lists one record per CDR3 protein. The sample lists approximately 590,000 distinct CDR3 sequences; about 10% were seen once. This specimen comes from a study of T-cell reconstitution after alpha-beta-depleted transplantation in children. This chain connects TRBV14 to TRBJ1-3; D is uncertain. The receptor was derived from a human donor who donated a stem cell graft to a child with acute myeloid leukemia. The sample here was PBMCs from the stem cell graft donor, taken from the stem cell graft. In nucleotides, the CDR3 is TGTGCCAGCACCGAAGGGTGGGGAGCCGGAAACACCATATATTTT. As protein: CASTEGWGAGNTIYF.